The 30 T cell receptor beta chains below all came from one sample that was sequenced in a study of shared clonotypes between healthy human individuals. Generated by immunoSEQ multiplex PCR, the TCRdb table keeps only in-frame clones and is missing some. The data hold over 1.4 million clones, with more than 95% observed a single time. What was sequenced was naive CD4+ T cells sorted from blood. As to subset: CD45RA+ positively selected. These receptors all stem from a man aged 25 to 40 in good health.

This clone occurred once. The chain employs TRBV6-5 and TRBJ2-1; TRBD2 agrees at 7 bases. Per the germline V gene, CDR1 is MNHEY and CDR2 is SVGAGI. Unmatched junction bases numbered 4, after V lost 2 bases and J lost 6 bases. CDR3 length: 14 residues. The CDR3 region is CASSYALAANEQFF. CDR3 bases: TGTGCCAGCAGTTACGCCCTAGCGGCCAATGAGCAGTTCTTC.

V usage is TRBV12-5 and J usage is TRBJ2-2, with 9 bases that match TRBD1. J gave up 4 bases and V 0 bases, and 6 bases lay outside the gene matches. The germline V gene has CDR1 LGHNT and CDR2 FRNRAP. This CDR3 has 17 amino acids. The CDR3 spells CASGLVLGTGLTGELFF. DNA for the CDR3: TGTGCTAGTGGTTTGGTACTAGGGACAGGGCTCACCGGGGAGCTGTTTTTT.

CDR3 amino acids: CASSLLGPALGYTF. The CDR3 DNA reads as TGTGCCAGCAGTTTGCTCGGACCCGCCTTGGGCTACACCTTC. This chain connects TRBV28 to TRBJ1-2; D remains unclear. The CDR3 is made up of 14 amino acids. Germline-derived CDR1 and CDR2 are MDHEN and SYDVKM. V was trimmed by 3 bases and J by 8 bases, leaving 16 bases between them.

This sequence joins TRBV5-6 and TRBJ2-5; possibly TRBD1 for D (5 bases). V dropped 0 bases and J dropped 3 bases, with 6 bases sitting between them. The CDR3 spans 13 residues. The germline V gene has CDR1 SGHDT and CDR2 YYEEEE. The DNA of the CDR3 is TGTGCCAGCAGCTTGGAGGGGAAAGAGACCCAGTACTTC. Residues: CASSLEGKETQYF.

The rearrangement joins TRBV20-1 to TRBJ2-4; no definite D call. This CDR3 contains 10 residues. Germline V CDR1 and CDR2: DFQATT, SNEGSKA (reference sequence). Trimming removed 7 bases at V and 8 bases at J, with 9 bases between. CDR3 residues: CSVVNDIQYF. CDR3 in DNA: TGCAGTGTTGTAAATGACATTCAGTACTTC.

The V call is TRBV5-5, the J call TRBJ1-2, with D possibly matching TRBD1 (6 bases). Germline lookup yields CDR1 SGHKS and CDR2 YYEKEE (reference sequence). This CDR3 is built from 15 residues. The ends were cut back, 0 bases at V and 3 bases at J, with 12 bases in the middle. The CDR3 region is CASSLASGDYYGYTF. The CDR3, as DNA: TGTGCCAGCAGCTTGGCGTCAGGGGATTACTATGGCTACACCTTC.

The V and J genes are TRBV2 and TRBJ2-1, with D perhaps TRBD2 (6 bases). Trimming took off 7 bases at V and 0 bases at J, with 10 bases between the two ends. Germline V gives CDR1 SNHLY, CDR2 FYNNEI. The CDR3 consists of 14 residues. The CDR3 nucleotides read TGTGCCAGCATCCGGGAGAGCTCCTACAATGAGCAGTTCTTC. Protein product: CASIRESSYNEQFF. The entire variable domain, with the rest obtained from reference TRBV2 and TRBJ2-1, is as follows: EPEVTQTPSHQVTQMGQEVILRCVPISNHLYFYWYRQILGQKVEFLVSFYNNEISEKSEIFDDQFSVERPDGSNFTLKIRSTKLEDSAMYFCASIRESSYNEQFFGPGTRLTVL.

The chain recombines TRBV21-1 with TRBJ2-3. TRBV21-1 is a pseudogene segment. The CDR3 has 15 amino acids. The CDR3 bases are TGTGCCAGCAGCAAGGGTAGGGTCCTAAAAAGTACGCAGTATTTT. It specifies CASSKGRVLKSTQYF.

V is TRBV2 and J is TRBJ2-3; the match to TRBD2 covers 8 bases. The J segment lost 4 bases and the V segment lost 6 bases, leaving 6 bases of the junction unmatched. This CDR3 is 14 amino acids long. In germline, CDR1 is SNHLY, CDR2 FYNNEI. CDR3 DNA sequence: TGTGCCAGCAGCAACGGGAGGGCCCCAGATACGCAGTATTTT. The encoded protein is CASSNGRAPDTQYF.

The genes are TRBV5-6 and TRBJ2-5, with a tentative D call TRBD2 (5 bases). Germline CDR1 reads SGHDT; CDR2 reads YYEEEE. The CDR3 extends over 14 amino acids. The germline V and J ends were trimmed by 3 bases and 2 bases, with 11 bases remaining between them. CDR3 region: CASSSPGTQETQYF. CDR3 DNA sequence: TGTGCCAGCAGCTCCCCGGGAACACAAGAGACCCAGTACTTC.

The chain has TRBV9 and TRBJ2-4, with unresolved D. Looked up from germline, CDR1 is SGDLS and CDR2 is YYNGEE. CDR3 length: 16 residues. V dropped 0 bases and J dropped 0 bases, with 10 bases sitting between them. The CDR3 loop reads CASSVDGRLAKNIQYF. In DNA form, the CDR3 reads TGTGCCAGCAGCGTAGATGGTAGATTAGCCAAAAACATTCAGTACTTC.

This chain joins TRBV10-1 and TRBJ1-3; D is possibly TRBD1 (5 bases). Germline loops: CDR1 WNHNN, CDR2 SYGVQD (reference sequence). The CDR3 contains 16 residues. V was trimmed by 3 bases and J by 5 bases, leaving 17 bases between them. The CDR3 region is CASSDGVDRLRNTIYF. Here the CDR3 DNA reads TGCGCCAGCAGTGATGGGGTCGACAGACTGAGAAACACCATATATTTT.

V is TRBV15 and J is TRBJ2-1, with 9 bases aligning to TRBD1. The CDR3 extends over 15 amino acids. V lost 4 bases to trimming and J lost 6 bases; unmatched junction nucleotides: 7. The germline gives CDR1 LNHNV, CDR2 YYDKDF (reference sequence). The CDR3 here is CATSKTGTGTNEQFF. CDR3 DNA: TGTGCCACCAGCAAAACCGGGACAGGGACCAATGAGCAGTTCTTC.

This clone is a singleton in its sample. This sequence joins TRBV7-9 and TRBJ2-1; 11 nucleotides line up with TRBD2. Germline V lookup: CDR1 SEHNR, CDR2 FQNEAQ (reference sequence). Trimming cost V 1 base and J 5 bases; bases outside gene matches: 10. This CDR3 spans 18 amino acids. The CDR3 loop is CASSLGVAGLADNNEQFF. CDR3 coding DNA: TGTGCCAGCAGCTTAGGAGTCGCGGGACTAGCGGATAACAATGAGCAGTTCTTC.

V and J are TRBV2 and TRBJ1-1, with 9 bases that match TRBD1. This CDR3 is 17 amino acids long. Germline assignment: CDR1 SNHLY and CDR2 FYNNEI. The V and J ends lost 7 bases and 0 bases, in that order; junction bases with no gene match: 12. The CDR3 nucleotides are TGTGCCAGCACCCGGGGGGGGACAGGGAAAATGAACACTGAAGCTTTCTTT. Its protein is CASTRGGTGKMNTEAFF. The entire variable domain, with the rest obtained from reference TRBV2 and TRBJ1-1, is as follows: EPEVTQTPSHQVTQMGQEVILRCVPISNHLYFYWYRQILGQKVEFLVSFYNNEISEKSEIFDDQFSVERPDGSNFTLKIRSTKLEDSAMYFCASTRGGTGKMNTEAFFGQGTRLTVV.

The V gene is TRBV6-1, the J gene TRBJ2-7; TRBD2 might be the D (5 bases). The CDR3 extends over 15 amino acids. The V gene lost 1 base and the J gene lost 0 bases, with 10 bases spanning the gap. Per germline, CDR1 MNHNS and CDR2 SASEGT. The CDR3 loop is CASSEGGSSSYEQYF. Here the CDR3 DNA reads TGTGCCAGCAGTGAAGGCGGGTCCAGCTCCTACGAGCAGTACTTC.

The chain recombines TRBV5-1 with TRBJ2-7; D perhaps matches TRBD2 (5 bases). Germline V lookup: CDR1 SGHRS, CDR2 YFSETQ. Trimming cost V 3 bases and J 6 bases, with 22 bases left between them. The CDR3 is made up of 16 amino acids. The CDR3 spells CASSYTDWKTGSEQYF. CDR3 bases: TGCGCCAGCAGCTATACGGACTGGAAGACTGGGTCCGAGCAGTACTTC.

This chain joins TRBV10-3 and TRBJ1-4; the D is unclear. The length of the CDR3 is 14 residues. Germline V gene sequence: CDR1 ENHRY, CDR2 SYGVKD. Trimming cost V 2 bases and J 4 bases, with 8 bases left between them. The CDR3, as DNA: TGTGCCATCAGTGAGAGAAGTGATAATGAAAAACTGTTTTTT. This translates into CAISERSDNEKLFF.

This chain uses TRBV2 with TRBJ1-1, with D possibly matching TRBD1 (5 bases). V lost 8 bases, J lost 1 base, and 11 bases lay in between. The CDR3 is 13 amino acids. Germline values: CDR1 SNHLY, CDR2 FYNNEI. CDR3 region: CASVGQKNTEAFF. The DNA of the CDR3 is TGTGCCAGCGTCGGACAAAAGAACACTGAAGCTTTCTTT.

J is TRBJ2-7 and V is TRBV4-3; D is ambiguous. There are 14 residues in the CDR3. V lost 4 bases and J 3 bases, leaving 13 bases between the germline ends. Germline CDR1 LGHNA, CDR2 YSLEER. Here the CDR3 DNA reads TGCGCCAGCAGCCGAGGACCCCTTGACTACGAGCAGTACTTC. This gives the protein CASSRGPLDYEQYF.

The chain is built from TRBV11-2 and TRBJ2-1; the D is unclear. The CDR3 covers 15 residues. CDR1 SGHAT and CDR2 FQNNGV come from the germline V gene. Between the trimmed V and J ends, which lost 0 bases and 1 base, there was a span of 7 bases. CDR3 nucleotide sequence: TGTGCCAGCAGCTTAGACGCGGCATCCTACAATGAGCAGTTCTTC. It is translated as CASSLDAASYNEQFF. The full variable domain, completed using reference TRBV11-2 and TRBJ2-1, is EAGVAQSPRYKIIEKRQSVAFWCNPISGHATLYWYQQILGQGPKLLIQFQNNGVVDDSQLPKDRFSAERLKGVDSTLKIQPAKLEDSAVYLCASSLDAASYNEQFFGPGTRLTVL.

The chain links TRBV7-2 to TRBJ2-1; TRBD2 might be the D (5 bases). Trimming took off 3 bases at V and 2 bases at J, with 14 bases between the two ends. The CDR3 contains 16 residues. The germline V gene encodes CDR1 SGHTA and CDR2 FQGNSA. CDR3 coding DNA: TGTGCCAGCAGCTTCACAACTAGTCCGGCCTACAATGAGCAGTTCTTC. Translated, it gives CASSFTTSPAYNEQFF.

The V gene is TRBV5-1, the J gene TRBJ2-1; 8 bases are a match to TRBD2. In germline, CDR1 is SGHRS, CDR2 YFSETQ. The CDR3 spans 15 residues. The trim removed 4 bases at V and 6 bases at J, leaving 9 bases unmatched. As DNA, the CDR3 is TGCGCCAGCAGCGTACCTTCCGGGACTAGCAATGAGCAGTTCTTC. Translated, it gives CASSVPSGTSNEQFF.

The rearrangement links TRBV28 to TRBJ1-2, with no clear D. Germline CDR1 is MDHEN and CDR2 is SYDVKM. The CDR3 length is 14 residues. Trimming shortened V by 1 base and J by 1 base, and 7 bases separated the two germline ends. CDR3 sequence reads: CASSLLKGNYGYTF. The CDR3 DNA follows: TGTGCCAGCAGTTTATTGAAGGGTAACTATGGCTACACCTTC.

This sequence joins TRBV10-2 and TRBJ2-2; D is perhaps TRBD2 (6 bases). This CDR3 spans 14 amino acids. CDR1 and CDR2 from the germline V gene are WSHSY and SAAADI. Trimming took off 3 bases at V and 4 bases at J, with 9 bases between the two ends. Here the CDR3 reads CASSERTITGELFF. CDR3 nucleotide sequence: TGCGCCAGCAGTGAAAGGACTATCACCGGGGAGCTGTTTTTT.

Notes on this clone: Additional DNA sequences in this sample encode the identical CDR3. In DNA form, the CDR3 reads TGCAGCGTCGGACTAGCGGGAGTTGGTGAGCAGTTCTTC. This sequence encodes CSVGLAGVGEQFF. This rearrangement joins TRBV29-1 to TRBJ2-1, with 13 positions matching TRBD2. CDR1 is SQVTM, CDR2 ANQGSEA, per germline. J was trimmed by 9 bases and V by 6 bases; bases with no gene match: 5. The CDR3 loop spans 13 amino acids.

The rearrangement links TRBV10-3 to TRBJ2-2, with 8 bases matching TRBD1. CDR1 and CDR2 from the germline V gene are ENHRY and SYGVKD. The J segment lost 0 bases and the V segment lost 5 bases, leaving 2 bases of the junction unmatched. The CDR3 runs to 15 residues. CDR3: CAISRTGPNTGELFF. The CDR3 DNA sequence: TGTGCCATCAGTCGGACAGGGCCGAACACCGGGGAGCTGTTTTTT.

This rearrangement joins TRBV7-2 to TRBJ2-3, with D maybe TRBD1 (5 bases). CDR3 length: 16 residues. Per germline, CDR1 SGHTA and CDR2 FQGNSA. Trimming took 1 base from V and 5 from J, leaving 16 bases between them. The CDR3 DNA sequence: TGTGCCAGCAGCTTAGGCTCCGGCAGGGCTGAAGATACGCAGTATTTT. It yields the protein CASSLGSGRAEDTQYF.

Written as DNA, the CDR3 is TGCGCCAGCAGCTTGGGGGGACTAGCGGACCTGGAGCAGTACTTC. Its protein product is CASSLGGLADLEQYF. The V call is TRBV5-1, the J call TRBJ2-7; 11 bases map to TRBD2. V lost 0 bases, J lost 7 bases, and 6 bases stayed unmatched. There are 15 residues in the CDR3. Germline CDR1 SGHRS, CDR2 YFSETQ.

This clone came up once. The junction departs from germline at one end; a sequencing error may be responsible. The chain uses TRBV10-3 and TRBJ2-7; no clear D. Per germline, CDR1 ENHRY and CDR2 SYGVKD. The CDR3 extends over 11 amino acids. This CDR3 reads CAISAQGRVDF. The CDR3 region has the DNA TGTGCCATCAGTGCCCAAGGCAGAGTCGACTTC.